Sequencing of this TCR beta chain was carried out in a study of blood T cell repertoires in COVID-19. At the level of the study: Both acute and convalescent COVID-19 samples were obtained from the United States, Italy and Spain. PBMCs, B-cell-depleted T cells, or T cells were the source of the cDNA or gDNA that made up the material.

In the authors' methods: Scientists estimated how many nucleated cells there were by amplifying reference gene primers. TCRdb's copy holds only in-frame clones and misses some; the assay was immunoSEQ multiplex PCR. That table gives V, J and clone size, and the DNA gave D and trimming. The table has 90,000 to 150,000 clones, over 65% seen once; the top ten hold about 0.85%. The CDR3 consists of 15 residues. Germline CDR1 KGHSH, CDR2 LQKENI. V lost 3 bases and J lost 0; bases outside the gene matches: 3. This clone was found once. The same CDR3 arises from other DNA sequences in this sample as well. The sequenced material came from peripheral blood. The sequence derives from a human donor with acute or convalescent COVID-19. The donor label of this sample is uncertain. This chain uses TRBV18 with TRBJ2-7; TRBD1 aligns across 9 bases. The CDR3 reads CASSPGQGLSYEQYF. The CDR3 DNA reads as TGTGCCAGCTCACCGGGACAGGGCCTCTCCTACGAGCAGTACTTC.